One sample yielded the 3 T cell receptor gamma chains listed below, sequenced in a study of Vγ9Vδ2 T cells in congenital toxoplasmosis. TRGC- and TRDC-specific primers primed one-tube template-switch reverse transcription to make cDNA. Both the TRGC1 and TRGC2 constant genes were targeted by the TRGC primer. TCRdb called clones anew from the reads with CATT. The repertoire has about 160 gamma-chain clones, about 4.5% of them found once; the top ten carry approximately 60%. Sequencing input: gamma-delta T cells from blood. All receptors come from a child younger than 10 born to a mother with Toxoplasma gondii infection during pregnancy, either congenitally infected or uninfected (not recorded which).

In its sample, this clone was seen a few times. This likely reflects a read error, since a far larger clone is one base away. This sample includes further DNA sequences coding for the same CDR3. The rearrangement uses TRGV9 and TRGJP. The ends lost 0 bases at V and 5 bases at J; junction bases unmatched: 7. Germline values: CDR1 GITISATS, CDR2 ISYDGTV (reference sequence). CDR3 size: 18 residues. CDR3 in amino acids: CALWEVLVEELGKKIKVF. CDR3 nucleotides: TGTGCCTTGTGGGAGGTGCTTGTTGAAGAGTTGGGCAAAAAAATCAAGGTATTT.

This clone is medium-sized in the sample. This probably arose from a read error, given a far larger clone one base away. This sequence joins TRGV9 and TRGJP. The CDR3 length is 15 residues. Per germline, CDR1 GITISATS and CDR2 ISYDGTV (reference sequence). The CDR3 is CAVWEVKLGKKIKVF. The CDR3 DNA follows: TGTGCCGTGTGGGAGGTGAAGTTGGGCAAAAAAATCAAGGTATTT.

By its share, this clone is hyperexpanded (1% or more). The same CDR3 is also encoded by other DNA sequences in this sample. The V call is TRGV9, the J call TRGJP. CDR1 is GITISATS and CDR2 is ISYDGTV in the germline V gene (reference sequence). There are 18 residues in the CDR3. V shed 0 bases, J shed 5 bases, and the junction held 7 bases outside the gene matches. The CDR3 is CALWEVLVEELGKKIKVF. The CDR3 region has the DNA TGTGCCTTGTGGGAGGTGCTGGTTGAAGAGTTGGGCAAAAAAATCAAGGTATTT.